This TCR beta chain was sequenced during a study of T-cell memory formation after mild COVID-19. Whole-study results and caveats: Chiefly within CM and EM were the contracting CD4+ clones; CD8+ ones were within EMRA. The second-wave clones peaking on day 37 were not confirmed as SARS-CoV-2-specific.

After 5'RACE with constant-segment primers, TCR alpha and TCR beta cDNA libraries carrying sample barcodes and UMIs were obtained. TCRdb itself ran the 5' RACE reads through MiXCR, one entry per CDR3 protein. The sample records 530,000 or so distinct CDR3 sequences, roughly 17% being singletons. Concerning this clonotype: Its antigen is currently unknown.

Sequencing was done on a sample of PBMCs or a T cell subset sorted from them (not recorded which). The TCR sequence derives from an adult woman who had mild COVID-19 (a few samples of this study predate the infection). Cell type and time point are not known.

The CDR3 spells CASSLHRGLGYGYTF. In DNA form, the CDR3 reads TGTGCCAGCAGTTTGCACAGGGGGCTAGGGTATGGCTACACCTTC. The rearrangement links TRBV12-3 or TRBV12-4 to TRBJ1-2, with 9 bases aligning to TRBD1. The CDR3 loop spans 15 amino acids. J lost 5 bases, V lost 3 bases, and 7 bases had no gene match.